These T cell receptor beta chains were read from a single sample in a study of CD8+ T cells in alopecia areata. TCRdb's table, derived via immunoSEQ multiplex PCR, lists solely in-frame clones and lacks some. The profile shows roughly 60,000 clones, roughly two fifths of them singletons. Sample: NKG2D-low CD8+ T cells sorted from blood. Receptors were obtained from a human donor with alopecia areata. CDR3s include the opening cysteine and the closing phenylalanine or tryptophan. A D gene is named only where the DNA matches it firmly. Not every row has a clone size; where given, it reads once, few, many or a size class.

abundance	d_gene	j_gene	v_gene	CDR3aa	CDR3nt
few	.	TRBJ2-1	TRBV30	CAWTPANNEQFF	TGTGCCTGGACCCCGGCGAACAATGAGCAGTTCTTC
.	.	TRBJ2-3	TRBV7-8	CASSPRRQGSTDTQYF	TGTGCCAGCAGTCCTAGACGGCAGGGCAGCACAGATACGCAGTATTTT
few	.	TRBJ1-1	TRBV29-1	CSVGGGGTEAFF	TGCAGCGTTGGCGGGGGGGGGACTGAAGCTTTCTTT
.	TRBD2	TRBJ2-1	TRBV2	CASSDSSSGEPPTGNEQFF	TGTGCCAGCAGTGATTCATCTAGCGGTGAACCCCCTACTGGGAATGAGCAGTTCTTC
.	TRBD2	TRBJ2-7	TRBV27	CASRRSGRVREQYF	TGTGCCAGCAGACGTAGCGGGAGAGTACGGGAGCAGTACTTC
.	TRBD2	TRBJ2-1	TRBV10-3	CAISGTSGDYNEQFF	TGTGCCATCAGTGGGACTAGCGGGGACTACAATGAGCAGTTCTTC
.	.	TRBJ1-2	TRBV30	CAWDRGDYGYTF	TGTGCCTGGGATAGGGGTGACTATGGCTACACCTTC
.	.	TRBJ2-7	TRBV11-2	CASSLYSYEQYF	TGTGCCAGCAGCCTCTATTCCTACGAGCAGTACTTC
few	.	TRBJ2-1	TRBV5-1	CASSRSVDEQFF	TGCGCCAGCAGCAGGAGCGTCGATGAGCAGTTCTTC
medium-sized	.	TRBJ2-7	TRBV5-6	CASSLGAIYEQYF	TGTGCCAGCAGCTTGGGAGCCATCTACGAGCAGTACTTC
.	TRBD2	TRBJ2-7	TRBV6-6	CASIPGASGIAYEQYF	TGTGCCAGCATTCCCGGGGCTAGCGGGATAGCCTACGAGCAGTACTTC
.	TRBD2	TRBJ2-1	TRBV7-8	CASSLGLAGGHEQFF	TGTGCCAGCAGCTTAGGGCTAGCGGGAGGGCATGAGCAGTTCTTC
.	.	TRBJ2-3	TRBV28	CASSFTDTQYF	TGTGCCAGCAGTTTTACGGATACGCAGTATTTT
.	.	TRBJ2-2	TRBV4-3	CASSQGYLTGELFF	TGCGCCAGCAGCCAAGGGTACCTCACCGGGGAGCTGTTTTTT
.	.	TRBJ2-1	TRBV29-1	CSVEKGDPNEQFF	TGCAGCGTTGAAAAAGGCGACCCCAATGAGCAGTTCTTC
few	.	TRBJ2-3	TRBV28	CASRFTDTQYF	TGTGCCAGCAGGTTCACAGATACGCAGTATTTT
few	.	TRBJ2-7	TRBV27	CASSRTPVEQYF	TGTGCCAGCAGTCGGACGCCGGTCGAGCAGTACTTC
few	.	TRBJ2-1	TRBV5-8	CASSLVAEQFF	TGTGCCAGCAGCTTGGTAGCCGAGCAGTTCTTC
medium-sized	.	TRBJ1-1	TRBV28	CASSLEGLSNTEAFF	TGTGCCAGCAGTTTAGAGGGACTCTCGAACACTGAAGCTTTCTTT
few	.	TRBJ2-4	TRBV7-2	CASSLGARRGDIQYF	TGTGCCAGCAGCTTAGGGGCCAGACGAGGGGACATTCAGTACTTC
.	.	TRBJ2-2	TRBV28	CASKWGRTGELFF	TGTGCCAGCAAATGGGGGCGCACCGGGGAGCTGTTTTTT
.	.	TRBJ2-3	TRBV27	CASSARPRPTDTQYF	TGTGCCAGCAGTGCACGGCCCAGACCCACAGATACGCAGTATTTT
.	TRBD1	TRBJ2-6	TRBV5-1	CASSPDRAGANVLTF	TGCGCCAGCAGCCCCGACAGGGCTGGGGCCAACGTCCTGACTTTC
few	.	TRBJ2-5	TRBV28	CASSLLPLQETQYF	TGTGCCAGCAGTTTATTACCACTCCAAGAGACCCAGTACTTC
few	.	TRBJ2-7	TRBV7-9	CASSDGDEQYF	TGTGCCAGCAGCGACGGGGATGAGCAGTACTTC
.	.	TRBJ1-1	TRBV23-1	CASSQSACMNTEAFF	TGCGCCAGCAGTCAATCCGCTTGTATGAACACTGAAGCTTTCTTT
.	.	TRBJ1-2	TRBV29-1	CSVPTGTLYGYTF	TGCAGCGTCCCGACAGGCACCCTCTATGGCTACACCTTC
few	.	TRBJ2-7	TRBV5-1	CASSLAGGRGQGRYEQYF	TGCGCCAGCAGCTTGGCTGGAGGTCGGGGGCAGGGACGGTACGAGCAGTACTTC
.	.	TRBJ2-1	TRBV9	CASSVATGMVNEQFF	TGTGCCAGCAGCGTAGCTACAGGTATGGTGAATGAGCAGTTCTTC
.	TRBD2	TRBJ2-1	TRBV30	CAWRGGLAVDYNEQFF	TGTGCCTGGAGGGGGGGACTAGCGGTTGACTACAATGAGCAGTTCTTC
few	.	TRBJ1-1	TRBV19	CATSGPQGPEAFF	TGTGCCACCTCTGGGCCACAGGGCCCTGAAGCTTTCTTT
.	.	TRBJ2-5	TRBV11-2	CASSPGGGRQETQYF	TGTGCCAGCAGCCCTGGGGGCGGGAGACAAGAGACCCAGTACTTC
few	.	TRBJ2-1	TRBV19	CASSIRSGSYYNEQFF	TGTGCCAGTAGTATTAGATCCGGGAGTTACTACAATGAGCAGTTCTTC
few	.	TRBJ2-1	TRBV7-9	CASSSRASAPQGEQFF	TGTGCCAGCAGTTCTAGGGCTAGCGCCCCCCAAGGGGAGCAGTTCTTC
.	.	TRBJ2-1	TRBV30	CAWSVPTARPYNEQFF	TGTGCCTGGAGTGTACCAACAGCCCGACCCTACAATGAGCAGTTCTTC